This TCR beta chain emerged from a study of cytomegalovirus exposure and HLA in healthy donors. TCRdb's copy holds only in-frame clones and misses some; the assay was immunoSEQ multiplex PCR. Here the sample spans about 100,000 clones, 95% being singletons. Separate from the approximately 720-subject first cohort, the approximately 120-subject validation cohort was the one that the donors belonged to. The TCR sequence derives from a woman younger than 35 in good health and CMV-seronegative. The sequenced sample was PBMCs.

The CDR3 loop reads CASSPVRGNTEAFF. Written as DNA, the CDR3 is TGTGCCAGCAGTCCCGTCCGGGGGAACACTGAAGCTTTCTTT. The chain employs TRBV28 and TRBJ1-1; D gene unclear. Germline lookup yields CDR1 MDHEN and CDR2 SYDVKM. The CDR3 runs 14 residues. Trimming pared 5 bases from V and 1 base from J, leaving 11 bases between. Full variable domain (outside the CDR3, taken from reference TRBV28 and TRBJ1-1): DVKVTQSSRYLVKRTGEKVFLECVQDMDHENMFWYRQDPGLGLRLIYFSYDVKMKEKGDIPEGYSVSREKKERFSLILESASTNQTSMYLCASSPVRGNTEAFFGQGTRLTVV.